Reported below is one T cell receptor (beta chain). Its antigen is currently unknown. The CDR3 length is 12 residues. V was trimmed by 6 bases and J by 2 bases, leaving 8 bases between them. Germline CDR1 is MNHEY and CDR2 is SVGAGI. The source of the sample is a study of T cells in localized non-small cell lung cancer. Study-level points and caveats: Heterogeneity is still possible, as just one tumor region was sequenced. Blood T cell density predicted longer survival; adjacent-lung clonality, shorter. In adjacent lung appeared a median around 62 of the top 100 tumor clones.

Sequenced by immunoSEQ multiplex PCR; TCRdb stores in-frame clones only, minus some. In the table there are some 66,000 clones, 70% to 90% of which are singletons. This TCR was sampled from a female donor aged 60 or older with stage I lung adenocarcinoma. The sequencing used peripheral blood, collected before any cancer treatment. This chain links TRBV6-5 with TRBJ2-7, with D maybe TRBD2 (5 bases). The CDR3 DNA is TGTGCCAGCAGGGCGGGCACCTACGAGCAGTACTTC. It codes for CASRAGTYEQYF.